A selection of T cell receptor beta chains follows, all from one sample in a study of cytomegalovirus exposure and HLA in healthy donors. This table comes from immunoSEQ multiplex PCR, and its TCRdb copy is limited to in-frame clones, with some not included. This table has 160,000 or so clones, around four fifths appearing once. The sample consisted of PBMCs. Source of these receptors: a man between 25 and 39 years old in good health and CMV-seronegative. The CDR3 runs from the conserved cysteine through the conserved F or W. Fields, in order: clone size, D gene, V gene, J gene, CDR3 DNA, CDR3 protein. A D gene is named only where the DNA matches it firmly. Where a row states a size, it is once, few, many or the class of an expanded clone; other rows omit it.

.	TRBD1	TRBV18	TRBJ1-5	TGTGCCAGCTCATCCGACAGGGGTGCTCAGCCCCAGCATTTT	CASSSDRGAQPQHF
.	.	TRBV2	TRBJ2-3	TGTGCCAGCAGAGAGGGAACAGATACGCAGTATTTT	CASREGTDTQYF
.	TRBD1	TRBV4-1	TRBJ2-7	TGCGCCAGCAGCCCCCGACAGGGGCAAATCTCCTACGAGCAGTACTTC	CASSPRQGQISYEQYF
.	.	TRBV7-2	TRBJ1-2	TGTGCCAGCAGCTCAAGAGCAGGGGACTATGGCTACACCTTC	CASSSRAGDYGYTF
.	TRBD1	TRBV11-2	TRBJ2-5	TGTGCCAGCAGCGCTACCGCCGGGACAGGGACGGGAGAGACCCAGTACTTC	CASSATAGTGTGETQYF
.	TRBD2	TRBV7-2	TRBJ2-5	TGTGCCAGCAGCGCCCCTAGCGGGGCTGAAGAGACCCAGTACTTC	CASSAPSGAEETQYF
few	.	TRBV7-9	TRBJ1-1	TGTGCCAGCACTCTGGGGCTGGGGGGTGAAGGCACTGAAGCTTTCTTT	CASTLGLGGEGTEAFF
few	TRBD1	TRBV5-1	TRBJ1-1	TGCGCCAGCAGCTGGACAGGGGAAACTGAAGCTTTCTTT	CASSWTGETEAFF
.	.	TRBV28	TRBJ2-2	TGTGCCAGCAGCCGGCCCCCCTCTAGGGACATCACCGGGGAGCTGTTTTTT	CASSRPPSRDITGELFF
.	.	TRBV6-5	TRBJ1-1	TGTGCCAGCAGTTATGGAACAGGGTTGACTGAAGCTTTCTTT	CASSYGTGLTEAFF
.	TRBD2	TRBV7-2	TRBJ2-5	TGTGCCAGCAGCTCCCGGGGTAGCGGGGGGACAGAGACCCAGTACTTC	CASSSRGSGGTETQYF
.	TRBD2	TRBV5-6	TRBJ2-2	TGTGCCAGCAGCTTGCTCGGACTAGCGGGGAGCACCGGGGAGCTGTTTTTT	CASSLLGLAGSTGELFF
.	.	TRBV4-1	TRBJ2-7	TGCGCCAGCAGCCAAGGGAAAGGGGGAACGACCGCTTCCTACGAGCAGTACTTC	CASSQGKGGTTASYEQYF
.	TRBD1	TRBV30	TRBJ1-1	TGTGCCTGGAGTTTCGGACAGGGGCTCACTGAAGCTTTCTTT	CAWSFGQGLTEAFF
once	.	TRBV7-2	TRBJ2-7	TGTGCCAGCAGCCATTCAGCCTACGAGCAGTACTTC	CASSHSAYEQYF
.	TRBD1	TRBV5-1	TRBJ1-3	TGCGCCAGCAGCTTGGAGGCGACAGGGGCCGGAAACACCATATATTTT	CASSLEATGAGNTIYF